These T cell receptor beta chains were read from a single sample in a study of control samples from healthy donors and cancer patients. Sequenced by immunoSEQ multiplex PCR; TCRdb stores in-frame clones only, minus some. There are over 80,000 clones in the sample; about four fifths occur only once, and roughly 10% lies in the top ten. Source material: blood. The receptors stem from a young woman in good health. Both conserved end residues are part of each CDR3. D genes are given only for firm matches. Clone size appears in some rows only: once, few, many, or a class for an expanded clone.

J gene | clone size | V gene | D gene | CDR3 DNA | CDR3 protein
TRBJ1-1 | few | TRBV6-2/TRBV6-3 | - | TGTGCCAGCAGTTATTCGCGGATGAACACTGAAGCTTTCTTT | CASSYSRMNTEAFF
TRBJ1-1 | once | TRBV19 | - | TGTGCCAGTAGTATAGAGGGGCGTATCACTGAAGCTTTCTTT | CASSIEGRITEAFF
TRBJ1-2 | - | TRBV6-5 | - | TGTGCCAGCAGTTACGACCATGACTATGGCTACACCTTC | CASSYDHDYGYTF
TRBJ2-1 | - | TRBV19 | - | TGTGCCAGTAGATCGGAGAGCTCCTACAATGAGCAGTTCTTC | CASRSESSYNEQFF
TRBJ2-7 | - | TRBV6-6 | - | TGTGCCAGCAGTTACTCGACGGGCGGCTACGAGCAGTACTTC | CASSYSTGGYEQYF
TRBJ1-1 | - | TRBV7-2 | - | TGTGCCAGCAGCTCCCCTCCCCCCGTTGCTTTCTTT | CASSSPPPVAFF
TRBJ2-5 | - | TRBV5-4 | - | TGTGCCAGCAGCCCCCTAAGATCGGACAAGTACCAAGAGACCCAGTACTTC | CASSPLRSDKYQETQYF
TRBJ1-2 | - | TRBV5-1 | TRBD1 | TGCGCCAGCAGCTTGGCAGGGGGGGAATATGGCTACACCTTC | CASSLAGGEYGYTF
TRBJ1-4 | - | TRBV19 | - | TGTGCCAGTAGCCATCGGGGTGAAAATGAAAAACTGTTTTTT | CASSHRGENEKLFF
TRBJ1-2 | once | TRBV30 | - | TGTGCAACCTTTAACTATGGCTACACCTTC | CATFNYGYTF
TRBJ1-3 | - | TRBV6-2/TRBV6-3 | - | TGTGCCAGCAGTTACTCGAGTAACTGGGGGCCGAGCTCTGGAAACACCATATATTTT | CASSYSSNWGPSSGNTIYF
TRBJ2-1 | - | TRBV3-1/TRBV3-2 | TRBD2 | TGTGCCAGCAGCCAAGTGGTTGGCGGGGGGATAAATGAGCAGTTCTTC | CASSQVVGGGINEQFF
TRBJ2-7 | - | TRBV7-8 | - | TGTGCCAGCAGCTTACTAGAAAAGAGCTCCTACGAGCAGTACTTC | CASSLLEKSSYEQYF
TRBJ1-4 | once | TRBV19 | - | TGTGCCAGTAGTATAGGGTGGGCCTCAAATGAAAAACTGTTTTTT | CASSIGWASNEKLFF
TRBJ2-2 | - | TRBV11-2 | - | TGTGCCAGCAGCTTAATCCAAAACACCGGGGAGCTGTTTTTT | CASSLIQNTGELFF
TRBJ2-5 | - | TRBV6-2/TRBV6-3 | TRBD2 | TGTGCCAGCAGTTACATAGCGGGGGGACAAGAGACCCAGTACTTC | CASSYIAGGQETQYF
TRBJ1-2 | once | TRBV18 | - | TGTGCCAGCTCACCACAACAATACGGGAACTATGGCTACACCTTC | CASSPQQYGNYGYTF
TRBJ2-5 | - | TRBV7-6 | TRBD2 | TGTGCCAGCAGCTCCCCGGGGGGGCAGTCGGAGACCCAGTACTTC | CASSSPGGQSETQYF
TRBJ1-5 | - | TRBV5-5 | TRBD1 | TGTGCCAGCAGCTTGGCGGGGACAGGGGGCGTTAGCAATCAGCCCCAGCATTTT | CASSLAGTGGVSNQPQHF
TRBJ2-3 | - | TRBV5-1 | - | TGCGCCAGCAAGCCTCGCGGGACCACAGATACGCAGTATTTT | CASKPRGTTDTQYF
TRBJ1-2 | - | TRBV5-1 | TRBD1 | TGCGCCAGCAGCTGGGCATCGGACAGGGTGTCTGGCTACACCTTC | CASSWASDRVSGYTF
TRBJ1-6 | once | TRBV3-1/TRBV3-2 | - | TGTGCCAGCAGCCGATCAGGGAATTCACCCCTCCACTTT | CASSRSGNSPLHF
TRBJ1-2 | - | TRBV7-2 | - | TGTGCCAGCAGCCCCAACTCCGTCACTGGCTACACCTTC | CASSPNSVTGYTF
TRBJ2-2 | few | TRBV9 | - | TGTGCCAGCAGCGTAGCTCAGAACACCGGGGAGCTGTTTTTT | CASSVAQNTGELFF
TRBJ2-5 | once | TRBV27 | - | TGTGCCAGCAGTCCCATATATGGGGGGCGCCGGCAAGAGACCCAGTACTTC | CASSPIYGGRRQETQYF
TRBJ2-5 | - | TRBV19 | - | TGTGCCAGTAGTATTCCCGGGAGAGAGACCCAGTACTTC | CASSIPGRETQYF
TRBJ2-7 | - | TRBV6-1 | TRBD1 | TGTGCCAGCAGTGACAGACAGGGTGCCTACGAGCAGTACTTC | CASSDRQGAYEQYF
TRBJ1-2 | - | TRBV21-1 | - | TGTGCCAGCAGCAAAGTGGAGGGGGAAACCTTGAATTATGGCTACACCTTC | CASSKVEGETLNYGYTF
TRBJ2-7 | - | TRBV9 | - | TGTGCCAGCAGCGGCGACAATTACGAGCAGTACTTC | CASSGDNYEQYF
TRBJ1-1 | few | TRBV3-1/TRBV3-2 | - | TGTGCCAGCAGCCAAGATTCGGGGAACACTGAAGCTTTCTTT | CASSQDSGNTEAFF
TRBJ1-1 | - | TRBV5-1 | TRBD1 | TGCGCCAGCAGCTTGTATACAGGGGGCTATCTGAACACTGAAGCTTTCTTT | CASSLYTGGYLNTEAFF
TRBJ1-6 | - | TRBV19 | - | TGTGCCAGTAGCTCAAATTCACCCCTCCACTTT | CASSSNSPLHF
TRBJ2-2 | - | TRBV5-1 | - | TGCGCCAGCAGCTTGCGGACGGACGCCACCGGGGAGCTGTTTTTT | CASSLRTDATGELFF
TRBJ2-4 | - | TRBV19 | TRBD1 | TGTGCCAGTAGTTTCCGGGACAGGGGTGGGACCAAAAACATTCAGTACTTC | CASSFRDRGGTKNIQYF
TRBJ1-3 | once | TRBV7-3 | - | TGTGCCAGCAGCTTAGATGGGGCTATTGGAAACACCATATATTTT | CASSLDGAIGNTIYF
TRBJ1-1 | - | TRBV15 | - | TGTGCCACCACCTCGGGACGGGGGGGCACTGAAGCTTTCTTT | CATTSGRGGTEAFF
TRBJ1-1 | once | TRBV6-5 | - | TGTGCCAGCAGTTATTTACGGAACACTGAAGCTTTCTTT | CASSYLRNTEAFF
TRBJ1-2 | few | TRBV4-2 | TRBD1 | TGTGCCAGCAGCCAGAATACAGGGGGGAACTATGGCTACACCTTC | CASSQNTGGNYGYTF
TRBJ2-1 | few | TRBV12-5 | - | TGTGCTAGTGGTTTGCTGGAGGAGCAGTTCTTC | CASGLLEEQFF
TRBJ2-2 | - | TRBV5-6 | - | TGTGCCAGCAGCCGTCTTTGGGGGACCGGGGAGCTGTTTTTT | CASSRLWGTGELFF
TRBJ2-1 | - | TRBV13 | - | TGTGCCAGCAGCTTAAGGACTAATGGCGGGAATGAGCAGTTCTTC | CASSLRTNGGNEQFF
TRBJ2-3 | few | TRBV7-2 | TRBD2 | TGTGCCAGCAGCTTAGTGGCGGGGGGCACAGATACGCAGTATTTT | CASSLVAGGTDTQYF
TRBJ2-3 | few | TRBV6-5 | - | TGTGCCAGCACGCAAACAGATACGCAGTATTTT | CASTQTDTQYF
TRBJ2-6 | - | TRBV11-1 | - | TGTGCCAGCAGCTTGGGAGACGTTGGGGCCAACGTCCTGACTTTC | CASSLGDVGANVLTF
TRBJ2-3 | - | TRBV3-1/TRBV3-2 | - | TGTGCCAGCAGCCAAGGTCTGGCTGGTGGCACAGATACGCAGTATTTT | CASSQGLAGGTDTQYF
TRBJ1-1 | - | TRBV5-5 | - | TGTGCCAGCAGCGAAGTTGATCGCACTGAAGCTTTCTTT | CASSEVDRTEAFF
TRBJ2-7 | - | TRBV27 | - | TGTGCCAGCAGTCTACGACAGGAGTACGAGCAGTACTTC | CASSLRQEYEQYF
TRBJ2-2 | - | TRBV11-2 | TRBD2 | TGTGCCAGCAGCTTAGTGTCCAGCGGGGGGTACGGGGAGCTGTTTTTT | CASSLVSSGGYGELFF
TRBJ2-3 | - | TRBV5-1 | - | TGCGCCAGCAGCTCCGTGTCCACAGATACGCAGTATTTT | CASSSVSTDTQYF
TRBJ1-1 | once | TRBV21-1 | - | TGTGCCAGCAGCCTGGACGGGAACTCTGAAGCTTTCTTT | CASSLDGNSEAFF